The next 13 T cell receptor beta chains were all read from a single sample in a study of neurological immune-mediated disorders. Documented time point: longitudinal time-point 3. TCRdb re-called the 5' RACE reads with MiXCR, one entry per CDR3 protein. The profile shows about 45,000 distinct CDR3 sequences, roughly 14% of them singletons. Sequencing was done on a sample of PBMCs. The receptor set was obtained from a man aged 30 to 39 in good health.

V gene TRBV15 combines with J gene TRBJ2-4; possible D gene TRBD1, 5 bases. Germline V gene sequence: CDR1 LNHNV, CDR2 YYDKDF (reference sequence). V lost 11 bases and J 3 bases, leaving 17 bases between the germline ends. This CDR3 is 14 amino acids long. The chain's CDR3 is CAPCSRDVKNIQYF. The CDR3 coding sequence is TGTGCCCCGTGCTCCAGGGATGTCAAAAACATTCAGTACTTC.

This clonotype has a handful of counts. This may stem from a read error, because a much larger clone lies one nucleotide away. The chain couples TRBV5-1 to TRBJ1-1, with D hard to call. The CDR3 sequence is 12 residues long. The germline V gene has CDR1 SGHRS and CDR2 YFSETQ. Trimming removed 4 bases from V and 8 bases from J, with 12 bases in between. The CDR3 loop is CASSMEAREAFF. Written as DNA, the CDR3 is TGCGCCAGCAGCATGGAGGCCAGGGAAGCTTTCTTT. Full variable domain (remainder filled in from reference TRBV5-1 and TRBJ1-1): KAGVTQTPRYLIKTRGQQVTLSCSPISGHRSVSWYQQTPGQGLQFLFEYFSETQRNKGNFPGRFSGRQFSNSRSEMNVSTLELGDSALYLCASSMEAREAFFGQGTRLTVV.

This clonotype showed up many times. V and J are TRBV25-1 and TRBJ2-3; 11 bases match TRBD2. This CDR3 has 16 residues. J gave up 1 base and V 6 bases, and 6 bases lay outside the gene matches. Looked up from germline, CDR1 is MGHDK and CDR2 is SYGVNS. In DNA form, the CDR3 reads TGTGCCAGCAGACCCCAACTAGCGGGAGGCACAGATACGCAGTATTTT. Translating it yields CASRPQLAGGTDTQYF.

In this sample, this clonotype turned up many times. CDR3 region: CASSLGSTRAYEQYF. CDR3 nucleotide sequence: TGCGCCAGCAGCTTGGGGTCAACCCGCGCCTACGAGCAGTACTTC. V is TRBV5-1 and J is TRBJ2-7; the D is unclear. Trimming stripped 0 bases from V and 2 bases from J, with 12 bases between. Germline CDR1 SGHRS, CDR2 YFSETQ. The CDR3 contains 15 residues.

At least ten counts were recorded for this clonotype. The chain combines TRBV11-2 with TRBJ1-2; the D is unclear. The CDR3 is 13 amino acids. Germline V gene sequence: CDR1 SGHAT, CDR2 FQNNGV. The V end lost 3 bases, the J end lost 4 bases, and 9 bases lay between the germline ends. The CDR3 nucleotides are TGTGCCAGCAGCTTCACGGGCCTCTATGGCTACACCTTC. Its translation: CASSFTGLYGYTF.

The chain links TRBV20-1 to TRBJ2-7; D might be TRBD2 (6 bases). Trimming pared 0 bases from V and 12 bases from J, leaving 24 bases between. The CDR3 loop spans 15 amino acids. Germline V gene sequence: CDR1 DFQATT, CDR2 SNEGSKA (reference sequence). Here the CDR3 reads CSARDLRRDLGVGYF. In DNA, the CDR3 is TGCAGTGCTAGAGATCTAAGGCGGGACCTGGGCGTTGGGTACTTC.

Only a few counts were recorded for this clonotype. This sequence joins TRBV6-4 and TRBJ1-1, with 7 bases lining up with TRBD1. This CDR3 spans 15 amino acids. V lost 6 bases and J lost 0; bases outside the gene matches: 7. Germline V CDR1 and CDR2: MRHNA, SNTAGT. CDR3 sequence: CASRGTANMNTEAFF. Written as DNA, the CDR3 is TGTGCCAGCAGGGGGACAGCAAACATGAACACTGAAGCTTTCTTT.

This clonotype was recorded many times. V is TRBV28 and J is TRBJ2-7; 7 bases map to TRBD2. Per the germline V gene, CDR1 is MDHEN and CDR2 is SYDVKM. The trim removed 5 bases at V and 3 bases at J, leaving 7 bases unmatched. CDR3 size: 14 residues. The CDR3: CASSPKAGSYEQYF. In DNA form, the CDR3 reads TGTGCCAGCAGTCCAAAAGCGGGAAGCTACGAGCAGTACTTC.

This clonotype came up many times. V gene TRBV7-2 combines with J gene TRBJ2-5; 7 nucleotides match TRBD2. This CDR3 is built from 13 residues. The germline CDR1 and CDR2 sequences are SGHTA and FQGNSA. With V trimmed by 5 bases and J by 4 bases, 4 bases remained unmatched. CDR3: CASSRGTIETQYF. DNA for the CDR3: TGTGCCAGCAGCCGTGGGACTATAGAGACCCAGTACTTC. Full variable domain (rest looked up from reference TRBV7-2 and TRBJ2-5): GAGVSQSPSNKVTEKGKDVELRCDPISGHTALYWYRQSLGQGLEFLIYFQGNSAPDKSGLPSDRFSAERTGGSVSTLTIQRTQQEDSAVYLCASSRGTIETQYFGPGTRLLVL.

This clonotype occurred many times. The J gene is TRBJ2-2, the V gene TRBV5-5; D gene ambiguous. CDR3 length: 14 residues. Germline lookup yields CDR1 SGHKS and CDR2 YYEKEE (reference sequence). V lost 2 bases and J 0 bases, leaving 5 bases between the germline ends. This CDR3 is CASSLASNTGELFF. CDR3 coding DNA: TGTGCCAGCAGCTTAGCGTCGAACACCGGGGAGCTGTTTTTT. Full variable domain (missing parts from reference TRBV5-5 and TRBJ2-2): DAGVTQSPTHLIKTRGQQVTLRCSPISGHKSVSWYQQVLGQGPQFIFQYYEKEERGRGNFPDRFSARQFPNYSSELNVNALLLGDSALYLCASSLASNTGELFFGEGSRLTVL.

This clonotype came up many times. CDR3 amino acids: CASSLAWGLTYNEQFF. The CDR3 region has the DNA TGCGCCAGCAGCTTGGCCTGGGGACTCACCTACAATGAGCAGTTCTTC. The chain is built from TRBV5-1 and TRBJ2-1; weak D call: TRBD2 (6 bases). Trimming took 0 bases from V and 2 from J, leaving 12 bases between them. Germline V gene lookup returns CDR1 SGHRS and CDR2 YFSETQ. This CDR3 comprises 16 residues.

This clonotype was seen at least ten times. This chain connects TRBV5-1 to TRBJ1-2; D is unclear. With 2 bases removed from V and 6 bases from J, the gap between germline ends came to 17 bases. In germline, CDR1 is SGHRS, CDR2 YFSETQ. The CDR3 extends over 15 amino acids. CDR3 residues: CASSFTTLTGNGYTF. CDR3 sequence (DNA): TGCGCCAGCAGCTTTACTACCCTCACGGGGAATGGCTACACCTTC.

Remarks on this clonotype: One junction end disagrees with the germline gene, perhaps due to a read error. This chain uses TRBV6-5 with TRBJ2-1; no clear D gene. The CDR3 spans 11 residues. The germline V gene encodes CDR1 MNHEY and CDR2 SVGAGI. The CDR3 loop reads CAGSDLNEQFF. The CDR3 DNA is TGTGCCGGCAGCGACCTTAATGAGCAGTTCTTC.